The 28 T cell receptor beta chains given below trace back to one sample, sequenced in a study of graft-versus-host responses after intestinal transplantation. TCRdb keeps only in-frame clones here, not all; method: immunoSEQ multiplex PCR. Of about 4,300 clones in the sample, over 60% were seen once. Graft specimens yielded both intraepithelial and lamina propria lymphocytes. The sequencing used ileum tissue, collected about 340 days after intestinal transplantation. The receptors originated from a human patient who received an intestinal transplant, so some T cells may come from the graft donor.

J is TRBJ2-3 and V is TRBV6-4; 8 bases align to TRBD2. CDR1 is MRHNA and CDR2 is SNTAGT in the germline V gene. V shed 8 bases and J 4 bases; nucleotides not matched to a gene: 17. CDR3 length: 17 residues. DNA of the CDR3: TGTGCCAGCGGGAGCTCGAGGGGGACTAGTTCCCCAGATACGCAGTATTTT. Translated: CASGSSRGTSSPDTQYF.

V and J are TRBV10-3 and TRBJ2-1; TRBD1 matches at 9 bases. CDR3 size: 15 residues. Germline CDR1 reads ENHRY; CDR2 reads SYGVKD. With V trimmed by 2 bases and J by 2 bases, 1 base remained unmatched. This CDR3 reads CAISEGQGPYNEQFF. CDR3 coding DNA: TGTGCCATCAGTGAGGGACAGGGGCCCTACAATGAGCAGTTCTTC.

V gene TRBV28 combines with J gene TRBJ1-2; 7 bases agree with TRBD1. The germline gives CDR1 MDHEN, CDR2 SYDVKM. CDR3 length equals 16 residues. J gave up 4 bases and V 6 bases, and 14 bases lay outside the gene matches. This CDR3 reads CASSTTGTAAFYGYTF. The CDR3 DNA reads TGTGCCAGCAGCACGACCGGGACAGCCGCCTTCTATGGCTACACCTTC.

A single count supports this clone. CDR3 amino acids: CASSSKNREANYGYTF. The CDR3 nucleotides are TGTGCCAGCAGCTCTAAAAACAGGGAAGCTAACTATGGCTACACCTTC. The V gene is TRBV7-9, the J gene TRBJ1-2, with D maybe TRBD1 (6 bases). Trimming removed 4 bases at V and 0 bases at J, with 15 bases between. Germline CDR1 and CDR2: SEHNR and FQNEAQ (reference sequence). The CDR3 totals 16 residues.

This chain uses TRBV6-5 with TRBJ2-7; 7 bases fit TRBD2. Unmatched junction bases numbered 3, after V lost 2 bases and J lost 5 bases. The CDR3 loop spans 13 amino acids. Germline CDR1 MNHEY, CDR2 SVGAGI. The CDR3 region has the DNA TGTGCCAGCAGTTACGGCGGGGGAAACGAGCAGTACTTC. The encoded protein is CASSYGGGNEQYF.

The chain links TRBV10-2 to TRBJ1-2; D gene uncertain. The CDR3 loop spans 12 amino acids. The V end was cut by 8 bases, the J end by 5 bases, with 12 bases between. Per the germline V gene, CDR1 is WSHSY and CDR2 is SAAADI. As DNA, the CDR3 is TGCGCCAGCCGTATAGACTCTTATGGCTACACCTTC. It is translated as CASRIDSYGYTF.

This sequence joins TRBV11-2 and TRBJ1-2; D gene uncertain. The CDR3 has 14 amino acids. The germline V gene has CDR1 SGHAT and CDR2 FQNNGV. V gave up 5 bases and J gave up 4 bases, with 14 bases separating them. In nucleotides, the CDR3 is TGTGCCAGCAGCCGATCAGGTGTCGTCTATGGCTACACCTTC. This encodes CASSRSGVVYGYTF.

The chain recombines TRBV6-5 with TRBJ2-2; 13 bases map to TRBD2. Germline values: CDR1 MNHEY, CDR2 SVGAGI. This CDR3 comprises 14 residues. V trimming: 10 bases; J trimming: 3 bases; junction bases outside the gene matches: 2. CDR3 loop: CATTSGRDTGELFF. The CDR3 DNA is TGTGCCACCACTAGCGGGAGGGACACCGGGGAGCTGTTTTTT.

The chain joins TRBV18 to TRBJ2-5; 7 nucleotides match TRBD1. From germline, CDR1 is KGHSH and CDR2 LQKENI. Unmatched junction bases numbered 2, after V lost 4 bases and J lost 3 bases. This CDR3 has 13 amino acids. DNA for the CDR3: TGTGCCAGCTCACGGGGACAGAAAGAGACCCAGTACTTC. This codes for CASSRGQKETQYF.

The chain combines TRBV5-1 with TRBJ2-5, with 7 bases lining up with TRBD1. CDR3 length: 15 amino acids. CDR1 SGHRS and CDR2 YFSETQ come from the germline V gene. V was clipped by 0 bases and J by 5 bases; unmatched bases: 7. The CDR3 loop reads CASSLVGTAGETQYF. The CDR3 bases are TGCGCCAGCAGCTTGGTCGGGACAGCCGGGGAGACCCAGTACTTC.

The J gene is TRBJ2-7, the V gene TRBV19, with 7 bases matching TRBD2. The CDR3 is 16 amino acids. Trimming cost V 9 bases and J 3 bases; bases outside gene matches: 17. Germline V gene lookup returns CDR1 LNHDA and CDR2 SQIVND (reference sequence). As DNA, the CDR3 is TGTGCCAGCAGTCCCCTGGTGGGGGGAGGGCTCTACGAGCAGTACTTC. Amino acid sequence: CASSPLVGGGLYEQYF.

The gene calls are TRBV2 and TRBJ1-3, with unresolved D. CDR1 and CDR2 (germline): SNHLY, FYNNEI. V was cut by 2 bases and J by 0 bases, with 5 bases left in between. The CDR3 is 14 residues long. This chain's CDR3 is CASSESSSGNTIYF. CDR3 nucleotides: TGTGCCAGCAGTGAATCGAGCTCTGGAAACACCATATATTTT.

The V and J genes are TRBV5-6 and TRBJ2-1; no clear D gene. Per the germline V gene, CDR1 is SGHDT and CDR2 is YYEEEE. The CDR3 runs 14 residues. V lost 4 bases and J 8 bases, leaving 16 bases between the germline ends. The CDR3 sequence is CASSPRWSSDEQFF. The DNA of the CDR3 is TGTGCCAGCAGCCCTAGATGGTCTTCAGATGAGCAGTTCTTC.

The gene calls are TRBV6-6 and TRBJ2-5, with TRBD2 as a possible D gene (6 bases). The CDR3 contains 14 residues. Germline CDR1 MNHNY, CDR2 SVGAGI (reference sequence). Trimming took 5 bases from V and 4 from J, leaving 14 bases between them. The CDR3 region has the DNA TGTGCCAGCAGTCCGGCCCCGGGGGTAGAGACCCAGTACTTC. Protein sequence: CASSPAPGVETQYF.

The genes are TRBV27 and TRBJ1-2; TRBD1 matches at 8 bases. CDR3 length: 16 residues. The junction had 13 bases not matched to a gene; V was cut back by 4 bases and J by 6 bases. Germline V lookup: CDR1 MNHEY, CDR2 SMNVEV (reference sequence). In DNA form, the CDR3 reads TGTGCCAGCAGTTCAGACCTTACAGGGGGATTAAATGGCTACACCTTC. As protein: CASSSDLTGGLNGYTF.

This clone was observed a single time. V is TRBV28 and J is TRBJ2-7; perhaps TRBD2 as D (6 bases). V shed 2 bases and J shed 0 bases, with 11 bases lying between them. Germline CDR1 and CDR2: MDHEN and SYDVKM. The CDR3 covers 15 residues. The CDR3, as DNA: TGTGCCAGCAGTTTAATAGCGGATCTCTCCTACGAGCAGTACTTC. Its translation is CASSLIADLSYEQYF.

V is TRBV28 and J is TRBJ1-6; no clear D. V dropped 5 bases and J dropped 7 bases, with 15 bases sitting between them. Germline CDR1 reads MDHEN; CDR2 reads SYDVKM. The CDR3 is 15 residues long. CDR3 DNA sequence: TGTGCCAGCAGTCTACCTCGACTGTGGAATTCACCCCTCCACTTT. Translation: CASSLPRLWNSPLHF.

The rearrangement uses TRBV5-4 and TRBJ2-2, with 8 bases aligning to TRBD1. With 6 bases clipped from V and 6 bases from J, the junction kept 4 bases outside the gene matches. Germline V gene sequence: CDR1 SGHNT, CDR2 YYREEE (reference sequence). The length of the CDR3 is 13 residues. CDR3 in amino acids: CASKLDRAGELFF. The CDR3 coding sequence is TGTGCCAGCAAATTGGACAGGGCCGGGGAGCTGTTTTTT.

This sequence joins TRBV7-3 and TRBJ2-5; TRBD1 is a possible D gene (6 bases). V was pared by 0 bases and J by 4 bases, with 15 bases between. The CDR3 length is 16 residues. The V gene's germline CDR1 is SGHTA and CDR2 FQGTGA. Here the CDR3 DNA reads TGTGCCAGCAGCTTAACAGGGAATTTAGGGGGAGAGACCCAGTACTTC. Translated, it gives CASSLTGNLGGETQYF.

The chain is built from TRBV10-3 and TRBJ1-2; 7 bases match TRBD1. J lost 3 bases, V lost 2 bases, and 3 bases had no gene match. Germline CDR1 reads ENHRY; CDR2 reads SYGVKD. CDR3 length equals 14 residues. CDR3: CAISEVDRDYGYTF. The CDR3 nucleotides read TGTGCCATCAGTGAGGTTGACAGGGACTATGGCTACACCTTC.

The chain recombines TRBV6-4 with TRBJ2-7, with D perhaps matching TRBD1 (5 bases). CDR1 is MRHNA, CDR2 SNTAGT, per germline. Trimming left V 9 bases short and J 6 bases short, with 12 bases between. The CDR3 covers 11 residues. CDR3 in DNA: TGTGCCAGAAAAGCAGGGTTCGAGCAGTACTTC. It yields the protein CARKAGFEQYF.

V usage is TRBV4-2 and J usage is TRBJ2-3, with D perhaps TRBD2 (5 bases). Germline V gene lookup returns CDR1 LGHNA and CDR2 YNFKEQ. V lost 4 bases to trimming and J lost 6 bases, with 17 bases between them. The CDR3 contains 15 residues. The CDR3 coding sequence is TGTGCCAGCAGCCCGCTAGACTTCGAGGGCGATACGCAGTATTTT. Encoded protein: CASSPLDFEGDTQYF.

This clone was seen only a few times. This chain connects TRBV29-1 to TRBJ2-3, with 11 bases fitting TRBD2. V lost 0 bases to trimming and J lost 0 bases; unmatched junction nucleotides: 8. Germline V gene sequence: CDR1 SQVTM, CDR2 ANQGSEA. The CDR3 covers 18 residues. CDR3 amino acids: CSVEDIELAGESTDTQYF. CDR3 coding DNA: TGCAGCGTTGAAGACATTGAACTAGCGGGAGAGAGCACAGATACGCAGTATTTT.

The chain employs TRBV18 and TRBJ2-1; 7 nucleotides line up with TRBD2. The germline V gene encodes CDR1 KGHSH and CDR2 LQKENI. The CDR3 length is 13 residues. Trimming took 0 bases from V and 10 from J; bases not matched to a gene: 3. CDR3 loop: CASSPPGLKEQFF. CDR3 in DNA: TGTGCCAGCTCACCACCGGGACTAAAGGAGCAGTTCTTC.

This clone appeared a single time. The genes are TRBV29-1 and TRBJ2-7, with TRBD2 identical over 7 bases. The CDR3 covers 13 residues. From germline, CDR1 is SQVTM and CDR2 ANQGSEA. V lost 3 bases to trimming and J lost 5 bases; unmatched junction nucleotides: 7. CDR3 protein: CSVDGGRADEQYF. The CDR3 coding sequence is TGCAGCGTTGATGGTGGGAGGGCCGACGAGCAGTACTTC.

The table lists this clone with a few counts. This chain links TRBV10-3 with TRBJ2-7; TRBD2 matches at 8 bases. The CDR3 has 13 residues. The germline V gene encodes CDR1 ENHRY and CDR2 SYGVKD. The V and J ends lost 7 bases and 10 bases, in that order; junction bases with no gene match: 12. The CDR3, as DNA: TGTGCCATCATGGTGGACCCGGGGGGGATCCAGTACTTC. The encoded protein is CAIMVDPGGIQYF.

The chain is built from TRBV13 and TRBJ2-6; D is ambiguous. The CDR3 is 15 residues long. Trimming took 7 bases from V and 0 from J, leaving 10 bases between them. The germline V gene has CDR1 PRHDT and CDR2 FYEKMQ (reference sequence). This chain's CDR3 is CASNILASGANVLTF. The CDR3 DNA sequence: TGTGCCAGCAATATCTTGGCCTCTGGGGCCAACGTCCTGACTTTC.

The chain combines TRBV7-8 with TRBJ2-5; a weak D match, TRBD2 (5 bases). This CDR3 spans 13 amino acids. V was trimmed by 3 bases and J by 4 bases, leaving 9 bases between them. Germline V gives CDR1 SGHVS, CDR2 FQNEAQ. In DNA form, the CDR3 reads TGTGCCAGCAGCTTGAGGGAGCGAGAGACCCAGTACTTC. It specifies CASSLRERETQYF.